This T cell receptor (beta chain) was profiled in a study of radiotherapy plus CTLA-4 blockade in lung cancer. General study points: Reported findings show early blood T cell clone dynamics, with interferon-beta, best predicted response.

The V gene's germline CDR1 is SNHLY and CDR2 FYNNEI. The CDR3 consists of 15 residues. V shed 1 base, J shed 4 bases, and the junction held 5 bases outside the gene matches. With respect to this clone: What it recognizes is unknown.

TCRdb keeps only in-frame clones here, not all; method: immunoSEQ multiplex PCR. The table records 35,000 to 45,000 clones, 72% of them present only once. The sample here was peripheral blood, taken from a patient treated with radiotherapy plus ipilimumab. The V gene is TRBV2, the J gene TRBJ2-3, with TRBD2 matching 7 bases. This receptor was taken from a human donor with non-small cell lung cancer who had stable disease on radiotherapy plus ipilimumab. For the CDR3, the DNA is TGTGCCAGCAGTGAAGTGGGGGGGAGGGCAGATACGCAGTATTTT. Translation: CASSEVGGRADTQYF.